These 18 T cell receptor beta chains were all obtained from the same sample, sequenced in a study of blood T cell repertoires in COVID-19. Data came from immunoSEQ multiplex PCR; TCRdb stores just in-frame clones and leaves some out. Found here are about 250,000 clones, 85% to 90% of them singletons; the top ten hold over 1.3%. The sequenced sample was peripheral blood. Receptor source: a man aged 80 or over with acute or convalescent COVID-19.

The CDR3 here is CAISEPGFYGYTF. CDR3 sequence (DNA): TGTGCCATCAGTGAGCCAGGGTTTTATGGCTACACCTTC. The chain links TRBV10-3 to TRBJ1-2; D might be TRBD1 (5 bases). Trimming left V 2 bases short and J 5 bases short, with 9 bases between. The CDR3 consists of 13 residues. Germline CDR1 and CDR2: ENHRY and SYGVKD.

This clone was counted once. The chain recombines TRBV9 with TRBJ2-3; weak D call: TRBD2 (6 bases). The CDR3 loop spans 16 amino acids. In germline, CDR1 is SGDLS, CDR2 YYNGEE. Trimming pared 2 bases from V and 0 bases from J, leaving 13 bases between. The chain's CDR3 is CASSVDSGVSTDTQYF. The CDR3 DNA follows: TGTGCCAGCAGCGTTGATAGCGGAGTTAGCACAGATACGCAGTATTTT.

The chain carries TRBV5-1 and TRBJ2-6, with TRBD1 matching 8 bases. Losses at the gene ends were 4 bases for V and 4 bases for J; bases not matched to a gene: 7. There are 16 residues in the CDR3. Germline assignment: CDR1 SGHRS and CDR2 YFSETQ. The CDR3 sequence is CASSATTGVGANVLTF. CDR3 in DNA: TGCGCCAGCAGCGCCACGACAGGGGTCGGGGCCAACGTCCTGACTTTC. The full variable domain, rest sourced from reference TRBV5-1 and TRBJ2-6, is KAGVTQTPRYLIKTRGQQVTLSCSPISGHRSVSWYQQTPGQGLQFLFEYFSETQRNKGNFPGRFSGRQFSNSRSEMNVSTLELGDSALYLCASSATTGVGANVLTFGAGSRLTVL.

The chain is built from TRBV18 and TRBJ2-5, with TRBD2 as a possible D gene (6 bases). CDR3 length: 16 residues. The germline V and J ends were trimmed by 3 bases and 2 bases, with 16 bases remaining between them. Germline CDR1 KGHSH, CDR2 LQKENI. CDR3 sequence (DNA): TGTGCCAGCTCACCCCCGATGGGTGGAGGGCAAGAGACCCAGTACTTC. This encodes CASSPPMGGGQETQYF.

This chain links TRBV18 with TRBJ2-3; 7 nucleotides line up with TRBD2. The CDR3 spans 17 residues. Trimming cost V 3 bases and J 1 base; bases outside gene matches: 10. CDR1 and CDR2 from the germline V gene are KGHSH and LQKENI. The CDR3 nucleotides read TGTGCCAGCTCACCTCTTAGCGGGTCTACCCGCACAGATACGCAGTATTTT. This translates into CASSPLSGSTRTDTQYF.

The genes are TRBV5-6 and TRBJ2-4; D may be TRBD1 (6 bases). V was trimmed by 4 bases and J by 8 bases, leaving 16 bases between them. The CDR3 is made up of 14 amino acids. Germline V CDR1 and CDR2: SGHDT, YYEEEE. CDR3 loop: CASSKQGGAYIQYF. As DNA, the CDR3 is TGTGCCAGCAGCAAACAGGGTGGGGCATACATTCAGTACTTC.

The chain recombines TRBV27 with TRBJ2-5; 7 bases are shared with TRBD2. The CDR3 length is 15 residues. From germline, CDR1 is MNHEY and CDR2 SMNVEV (reference sequence). The junction had 6 bases not matched to a gene; V was cut back by 4 bases and J by 1 base. The CDR3: CASSSWAGVQETQYF. In DNA form, the CDR3 reads TGTGCCAGCAGTTCCTGGGCGGGGGTCCAAGAGACCCAGTACTTC.

The chain has TRBV6-5 and TRBJ1-5; unclear D gene. Per the germline V gene, CDR1 is MNHEY and CDR2 is SVGAGI. V lost 6 bases to trimming and J lost 0 bases, with 6 bases between them. CDR3 size: 13 residues. CDR3 sequence: CASRVYSNQPQHF. The CDR3 DNA sequence: TGTGCCAGCAGAGTCTATAGCAATCAGCCCCAGCATTTT.

The chain carries TRBV21-1 and TRBJ2-5; TRBD1, as called in the table, went unchecked against the DNA. TRBV21-1 is an annotated pseudogene. The CDR3 is 15 residues long. The CDR3 region is CASSTFRQGEETQYF. The CDR3 DNA reads TGTGCCAGCAGCACTTTTAGACAGGGCGAAGAGACCCAGTACTTC.

The V gene is TRBV7-2, the J gene TRBJ2-7, with 8 bases that match TRBD2. V shed 6 bases, J shed 0 bases, and the junction held 7 bases outside the gene matches. The CDR3 has 15 amino acids. Germline CDR1 is SGHTA and CDR2 is FQGNSA. The CDR3 reads CASRVGGGSSYEQYF. DNA for the CDR3: TGTGCCAGCAGGGTAGGCGGGGGGAGCTCCTACGAGCAGTACTTC.

J is TRBJ1-5 and V is TRBV4-1; D remains unclear. The ends were cut back, 1 base at V and 1 base at J, with 8 bases in the middle. Germline values: CDR1 MGHRA, CDR2 YSYEKL. CDR3 size: 15 residues. CDR3 DNA: TGCGCCAGCAGCCAAGGCCCTATGAGCAATCAGCCCCAGCATTTT. Protein: CASSQGPMSNQPQHF.

V and J are TRBV18 and TRBJ1-1; 8 bases agree with TRBD1. The germline V gene encodes CDR1 KGHSH and CDR2 LQKENI. V was pared by 3 bases and J by 11 bases, with 5 bases of the junction left unmatched. The CDR3 is 12 residues long. The CDR3 reads CASSPFTGGAFF. The DNA of the CDR3 is TGTGCCAGCTCACCCTTCACAGGGGGGGCTTTCTTT.

The V gene is TRBV19, the J gene TRBJ1-3; D is undetermined. V was cut by 5 bases and J by 4 bases, with 6 bases left in between. Germline values: CDR1 LNHDA, CDR2 SQIVND (reference sequence). This CDR3 contains 12 residues. CDR3 sequence reads: CASSYRGNTIYF. The CDR3 DNA is TGTGCCAGTAGTTACCGGGGAAACACCATATATTTT.

This clone has just a few counts. The rearrangement uses TRBV3-1 (or the pseudogene TRBV3-2) and TRBJ2-7; 9 nucleotides agree with TRBD2. Trimming at V came to 4 bases and at J to 3 bases, leaving 4 bases not matched to a gene. This CDR3 is built from 14 residues. Germline lookup yields CDR1 LGHDT and CDR2 YNNKEL (reference sequence). CDR3: CASSLAGAFYEQYF. The CDR3 DNA reads TGTGCCAGCAGCCTAGCGGGGGCCTTCTACGAGCAGTACTTC.

The chain employs TRBV18 and TRBJ2-2, with D maybe TRBD1 (5 bases). The V end lost 2 bases, the J end lost 6 bases, and 10 bases lay between the germline ends. CDR1 is KGHSH, CDR2 LQKENI, per germline. This CDR3 has 14 amino acids. This CDR3 is CASSPLGPPGELFF. The CDR3 DNA sequence: TGTGCCAGCTCACCATTGGGGCCCCCCGGGGAGCTGTTTTTT.

The chain links TRBV5-4 to TRBJ1-2, with D unclear. Germline V lookup: CDR1 SGHNT, CDR2 YYREEE (reference sequence). V shed 5 bases and J shed 5 bases, with 10 bases lying between them. The CDR3 spans 12 residues. The CDR3: CASSPDGYGYTF. In DNA, the CDR3 is TGTGCCAGCAGTCCTGACGGGTATGGCTACACCTTC.

The chain links TRBV7-2 to TRBJ2-5, with 10 bases matching TRBD2. The germline gives CDR1 SGHTA, CDR2 FQGNSA. V shed 3 bases and J 8 bases; nucleotides not matched to a gene: 9. CDR3 size: 15 residues. The CDR3 DNA reads as TGTGCCAGCAGCTTTTCTAGCGGGGGCAGGGGCACCCAGTACTTC. This gives the protein CASSFSSGGRGTQYF. The variable domain in full, completed from reference TRBV7-2 and TRBJ2-5, reads GAGVSQSPSNKVTEKGKDVELRCDPISGHTALYWYRQSLGQGLEFLIYFQGNSAPDKSGLPSDRFSAERTGGSVSTLTIQRTQQEDSAVYLCASSFSSGGRGTQYFGPGTRLLVL.

The chain joins TRBV12-3 or TRBV12-4 to TRBJ2-7; 7 positions agree with TRBD1. V lost 4 bases and J lost 2; bases outside the gene matches: 2. CDR3 length: 13 amino acids. The CDR3, as DNA: TGTGCCAGCAGTTGGGACAGAACCTACGAGCAGTACTTC. Translating it yields CASSWDRTYEQYF.